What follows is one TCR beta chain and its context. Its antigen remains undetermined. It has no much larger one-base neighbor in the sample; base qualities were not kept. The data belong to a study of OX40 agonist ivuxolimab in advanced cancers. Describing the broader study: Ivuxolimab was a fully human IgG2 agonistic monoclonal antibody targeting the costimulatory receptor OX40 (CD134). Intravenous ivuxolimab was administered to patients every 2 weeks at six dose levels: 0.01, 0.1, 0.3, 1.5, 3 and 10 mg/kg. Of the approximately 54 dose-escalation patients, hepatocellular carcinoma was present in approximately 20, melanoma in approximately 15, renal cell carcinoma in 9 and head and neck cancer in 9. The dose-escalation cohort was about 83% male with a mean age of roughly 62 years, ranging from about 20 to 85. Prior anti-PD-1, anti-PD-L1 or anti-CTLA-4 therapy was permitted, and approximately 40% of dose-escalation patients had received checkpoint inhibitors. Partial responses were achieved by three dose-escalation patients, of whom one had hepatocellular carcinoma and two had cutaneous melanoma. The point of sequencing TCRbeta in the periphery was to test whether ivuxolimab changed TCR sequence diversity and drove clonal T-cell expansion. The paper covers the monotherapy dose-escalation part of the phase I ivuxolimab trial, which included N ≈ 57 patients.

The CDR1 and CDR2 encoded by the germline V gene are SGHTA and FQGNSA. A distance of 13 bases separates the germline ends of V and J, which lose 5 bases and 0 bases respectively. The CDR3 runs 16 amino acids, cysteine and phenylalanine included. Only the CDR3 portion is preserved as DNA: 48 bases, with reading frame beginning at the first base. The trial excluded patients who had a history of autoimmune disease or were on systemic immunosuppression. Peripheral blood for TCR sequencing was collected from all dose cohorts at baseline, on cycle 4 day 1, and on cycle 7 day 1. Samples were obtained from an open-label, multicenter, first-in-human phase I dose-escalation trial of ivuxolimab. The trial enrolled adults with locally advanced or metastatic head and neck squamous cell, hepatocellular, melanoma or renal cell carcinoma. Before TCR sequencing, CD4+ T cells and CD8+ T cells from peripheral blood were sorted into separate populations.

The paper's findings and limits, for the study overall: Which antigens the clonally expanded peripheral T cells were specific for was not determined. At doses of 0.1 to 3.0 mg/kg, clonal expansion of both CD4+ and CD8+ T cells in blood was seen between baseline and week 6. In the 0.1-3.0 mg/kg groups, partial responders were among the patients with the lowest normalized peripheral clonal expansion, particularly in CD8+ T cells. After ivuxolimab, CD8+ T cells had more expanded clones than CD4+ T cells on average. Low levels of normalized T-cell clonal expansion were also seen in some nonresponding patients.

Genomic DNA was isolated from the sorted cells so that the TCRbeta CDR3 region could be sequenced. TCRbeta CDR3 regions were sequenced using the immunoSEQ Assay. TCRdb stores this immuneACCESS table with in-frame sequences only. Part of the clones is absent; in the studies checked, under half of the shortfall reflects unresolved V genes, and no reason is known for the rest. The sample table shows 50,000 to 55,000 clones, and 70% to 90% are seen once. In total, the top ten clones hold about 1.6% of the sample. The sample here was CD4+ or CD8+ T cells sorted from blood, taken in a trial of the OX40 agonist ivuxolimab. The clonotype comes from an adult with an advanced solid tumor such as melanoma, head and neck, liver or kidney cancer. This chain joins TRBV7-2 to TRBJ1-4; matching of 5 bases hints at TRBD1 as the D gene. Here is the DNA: TGTGCCAGCAGCGGGGGGGTCCGATCAACTAATGAAAAACTGTTTTTT. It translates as CASSGGVRSTNEKLFF.